This TCR beta chain was obtained from a study of shared clonotypes between healthy human individuals. This table comes from immunoSEQ multiplex PCR, and its TCRdb copy is limited to in-frame clones, with some not included. The table lists about 460,000 clones, 77% of them singletons. With regard to this clone: Given a far larger clone just one base away, this is likely a sequencing read error.

This CDR3 is built from 14 residues. Germline assignment: CDR1 KGHSH and CDR2 LQKENI. V shed 0 bases and J shed 4 bases, with 10 bases lying between them. This sequence joins TRBV18 and TRBJ2-7; the D gene is possibly TRBD1 (7 bases). The sequence was collected from a middle-aged woman in good health. Some clones in this sample may be carry-over from other donors' samples. Sequencing was performed on PBMCs. CDR3 DNA sequence: TGTGCCAGCTCACCACCGGCGGGACAGTACGAGCAGTACTTC. Protein sequence: CASSPPAGQYEQYF.